This T cell receptor (beta chain) was profiled in a study of tumor-infiltrating lymphocytes in primary liver carcinoma. The V gene lost 2 bases and the J gene lost 3 bases, with 17 bases spanning the gap. CDR3 length equals 17 residues. The germline gives CDR1 MNHNY, CDR2 SVGAGI (reference sequence). With about 470 ng total RNA as template and a constant-region primer, TCR beta cDNA was made. Three nested multiplex PCR rounds, a slightly modified ARM-PCR method, built the TCR beta libraries. PCR rounds one and two used TRBV1-TRBV30 forward primers with a C-beta reverse primer for around 10 cycles each. TCRdb called the multiplex PCR reads again in MiXCR, with one record for every CDR3 protein. Among 100,000 or so distinct CDR3 sequences listed, around 73% were seen once. Co-extraction of RNA and DNA was performed on about 19-33 mg of unsorted bulk tissue. There are many counts of this clonotype.

The sequence was obtained from an older woman with primary liver carcinoma and hepatitis B virus infection. This chain connects TRBV6-6 to TRBJ1-5; TRBD1 might be the D (5 bases). The sequenced material came from liver tumor tissue from sampling region 2. Noted subset: tumor region T2, inferior pole. The CDR3 DNA reads TGTGCCAGCAGTTACGGGGCAGACATTGGGACCAATCAGCCCCAGCATTTT. Translated: CASSYGADIGTNQPQHF.